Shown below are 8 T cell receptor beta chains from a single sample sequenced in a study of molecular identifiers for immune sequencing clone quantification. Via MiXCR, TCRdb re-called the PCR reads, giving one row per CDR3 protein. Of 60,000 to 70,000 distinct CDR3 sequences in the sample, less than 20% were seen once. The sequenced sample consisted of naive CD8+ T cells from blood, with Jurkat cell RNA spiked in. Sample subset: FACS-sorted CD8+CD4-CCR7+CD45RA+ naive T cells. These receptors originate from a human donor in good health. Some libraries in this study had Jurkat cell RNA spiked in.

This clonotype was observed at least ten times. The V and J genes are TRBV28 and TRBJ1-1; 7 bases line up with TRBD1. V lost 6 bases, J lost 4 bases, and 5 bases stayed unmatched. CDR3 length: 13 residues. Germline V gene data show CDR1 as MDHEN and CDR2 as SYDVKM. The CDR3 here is CASRRGPVTEAFF. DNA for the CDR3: TGTGCCAGCAGGAGGGGGCCGGTCACTGAAGCTTTCTTT.

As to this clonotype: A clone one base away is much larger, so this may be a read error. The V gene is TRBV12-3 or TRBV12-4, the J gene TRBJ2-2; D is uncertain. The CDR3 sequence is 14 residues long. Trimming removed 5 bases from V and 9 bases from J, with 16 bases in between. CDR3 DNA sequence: TGTGCCAGCAGTCTCGGACGGTGGGCCAGGGAGCTGTTTTTT. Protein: CASSLGRWARELFF.

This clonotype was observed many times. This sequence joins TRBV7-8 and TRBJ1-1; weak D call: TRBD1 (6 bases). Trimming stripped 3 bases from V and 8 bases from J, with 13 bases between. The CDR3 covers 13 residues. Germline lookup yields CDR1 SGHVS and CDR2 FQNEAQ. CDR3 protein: CASSFFGQLEAFF. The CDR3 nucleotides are TGTGCCAGCAGCTTTTTTGGACAGCTCGAAGCTTTCTTT.

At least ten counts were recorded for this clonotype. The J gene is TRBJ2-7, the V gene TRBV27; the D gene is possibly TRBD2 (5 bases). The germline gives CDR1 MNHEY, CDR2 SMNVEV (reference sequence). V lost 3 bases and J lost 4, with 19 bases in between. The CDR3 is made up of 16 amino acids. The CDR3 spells CASSLSAGGRPYEQYF. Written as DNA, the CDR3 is TGTGCCAGCAGTTTGTCGGCCGGAGGACGACCATACGAGCAGTACTTC.

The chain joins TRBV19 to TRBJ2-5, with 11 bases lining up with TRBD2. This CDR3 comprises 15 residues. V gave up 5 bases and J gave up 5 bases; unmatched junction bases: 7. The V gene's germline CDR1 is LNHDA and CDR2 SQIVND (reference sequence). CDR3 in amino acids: CASSEVLAGVETQYF. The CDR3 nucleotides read TGTGCCAGTAGTGAGGTACTAGCGGGAGTTGAGACCCAGTACTTC.

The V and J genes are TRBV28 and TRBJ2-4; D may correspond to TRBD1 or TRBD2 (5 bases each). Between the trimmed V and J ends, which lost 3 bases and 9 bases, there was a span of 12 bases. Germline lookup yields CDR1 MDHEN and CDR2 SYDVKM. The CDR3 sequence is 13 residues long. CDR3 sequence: CASSFGWGSIQYF. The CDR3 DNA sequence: TGTGCCAGCAGTTTCGGCTGGGGGAGCATTCAGTACTTC.

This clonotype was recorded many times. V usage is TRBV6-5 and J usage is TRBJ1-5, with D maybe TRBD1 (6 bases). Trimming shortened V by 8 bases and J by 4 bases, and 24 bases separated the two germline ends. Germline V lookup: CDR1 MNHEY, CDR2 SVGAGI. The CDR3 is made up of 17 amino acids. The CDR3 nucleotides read TGTGCCAGCTCAAAGCTAACTCCCTCAGGGGTAAATCAGCCCCAGCATTTT. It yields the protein CASSKLTPSGVNQPQHF.

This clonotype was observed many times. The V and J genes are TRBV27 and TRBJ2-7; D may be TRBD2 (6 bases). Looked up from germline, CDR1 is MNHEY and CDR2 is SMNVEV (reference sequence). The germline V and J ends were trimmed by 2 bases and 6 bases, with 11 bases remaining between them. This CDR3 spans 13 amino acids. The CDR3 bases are TGTGCCAGCAGTTTAACCCCCGGGGGCGAGCAGTACTTC. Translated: CASSLTPGGEQYF.